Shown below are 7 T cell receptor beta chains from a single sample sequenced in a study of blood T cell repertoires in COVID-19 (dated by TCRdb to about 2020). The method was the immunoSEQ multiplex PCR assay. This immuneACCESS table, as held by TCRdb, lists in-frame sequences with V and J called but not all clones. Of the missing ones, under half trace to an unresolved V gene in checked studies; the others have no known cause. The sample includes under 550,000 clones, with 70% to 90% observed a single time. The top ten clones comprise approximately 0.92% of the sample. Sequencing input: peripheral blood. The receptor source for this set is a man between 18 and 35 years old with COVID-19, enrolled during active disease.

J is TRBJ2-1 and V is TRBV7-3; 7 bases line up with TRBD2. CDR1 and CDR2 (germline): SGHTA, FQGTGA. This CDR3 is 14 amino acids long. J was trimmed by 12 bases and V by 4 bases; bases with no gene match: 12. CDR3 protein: CASSSREKQEAQFF. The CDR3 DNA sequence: TGTGCCAGCAGCTCGCGGGAGAAACAGGAGGCGCAGTTCTTC.

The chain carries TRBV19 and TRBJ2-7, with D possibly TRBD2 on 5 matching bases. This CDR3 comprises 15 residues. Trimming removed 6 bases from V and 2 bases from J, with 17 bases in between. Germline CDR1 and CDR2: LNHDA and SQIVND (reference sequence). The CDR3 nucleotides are TGTGCCAGTAGGAGGGCCGGTCCAGCGGCCTACGAGCAGTACTTC. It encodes CASRRAGPAAYEQYF.

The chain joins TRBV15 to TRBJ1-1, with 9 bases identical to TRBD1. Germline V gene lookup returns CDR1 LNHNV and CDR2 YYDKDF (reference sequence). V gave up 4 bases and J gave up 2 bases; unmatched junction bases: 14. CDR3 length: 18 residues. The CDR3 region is CATSTHYTITGGNTEAFF. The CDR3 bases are TGTGCCACCAGCACCCACTATACAATTACAGGGGGCAACACTGAAGCTTTCTTT.

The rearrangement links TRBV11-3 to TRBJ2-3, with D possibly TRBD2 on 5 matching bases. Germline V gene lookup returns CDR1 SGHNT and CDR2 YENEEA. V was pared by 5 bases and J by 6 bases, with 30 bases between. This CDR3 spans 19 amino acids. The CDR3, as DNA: TGTGCCAGCAGCCCCCAGGTCGAGCGGTCCCTCATTTCGTTGGATACGCAGTATTTT. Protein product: CASSPQVERSLISLDTQYF.

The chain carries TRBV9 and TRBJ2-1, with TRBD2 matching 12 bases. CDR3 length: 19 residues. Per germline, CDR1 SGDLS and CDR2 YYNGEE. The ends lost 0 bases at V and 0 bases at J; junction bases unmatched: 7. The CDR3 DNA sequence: TGTGCCAGCAGCGTAGCTAAGACTAGCGGGAGACGCTCCTACAATGAGCAGTTCTTC. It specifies CASSVAKTSGRRSYNEQFF.

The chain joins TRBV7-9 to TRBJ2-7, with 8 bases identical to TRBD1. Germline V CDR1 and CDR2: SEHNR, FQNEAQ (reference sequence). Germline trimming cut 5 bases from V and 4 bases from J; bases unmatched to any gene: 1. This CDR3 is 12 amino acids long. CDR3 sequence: CASSRQGYEQYF. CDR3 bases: TGTGCCAGCAGCCGACAGGGGTACGAGCAGTACTTC.

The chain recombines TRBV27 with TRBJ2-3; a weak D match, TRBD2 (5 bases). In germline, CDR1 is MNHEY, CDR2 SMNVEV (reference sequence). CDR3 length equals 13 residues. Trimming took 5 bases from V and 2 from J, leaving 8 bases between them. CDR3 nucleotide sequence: TGTGCCAGCAGTACTGACTACACAGATACGCAGTATTTT. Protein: CASSTDYTDTQYF.